Shown below are 21 T cell receptor beta chains from a single sample sequenced in a study of blood T cell repertoires in COVID-19. Repertoires were generated with immunoSEQ multiplex PCR, while TCRdb's copy carries only in-frame clones and drops some. This table holds some 270,000 clones, around 85% found once. Material for sequencing was peripheral blood. These receptors were taken from a human donor with COVID-19, enrolled during active disease. The donor label of this sample is uncertain.

This clone was counted a few times. The chain carries TRBV12-3 or TRBV12-4 and TRBJ1-5; tentatively, D is TRBD1 (5 bases). CDR3 size: 12 residues. Deletions cut 2 bases from V and 14 bases from J, with 13 bases between. The CDR3 nucleotides are TGTGCCAGCAGTTTATACACAGGCCCGGAGCATTTT. It translates to CASSLYTGPEHF.

The chain recombines TRBV4-1 with TRBJ2-7; maybe TRBD1 (5 bases). V was shortened by 1 base and J by 3 bases, with 16 bases between the two germline ends. CDR3 length equals 16 residues. The germline V gene encodes CDR1 MGHRA and CDR2 YSYEKL. The CDR3 protein is CASSQARTLPFYEQYF. The CDR3 nucleotides are TGCGCCAGCAGCCAAGCCCGGACACTACCTTTCTACGAGCAGTACTTC.

This sequence joins TRBV7-2 and TRBJ2-2, with D possibly matching TRBD2 (6 bases). The CDR3 covers 14 residues. Trimming pared 3 bases from V and 6 bases from J, leaving 11 bases between. Germline V lookup: CDR1 SGHTA, CDR2 FQGNSA. CDR3: CASSFGGMAGELFF. In DNA form, the CDR3 reads TGTGCCAGCAGCTTTGGGGGGATGGCCGGGGAGCTGTTTTTT.

The CDR3 DNA reads as TGTGCCAGCAGTGGGGGGACACACAATCAGCCCCAGCATTTT. It translates to CASSGGTHNQPQHF. V and J are TRBV6-4 and TRBJ1-5, with D possibly matching TRBD1 (6 bases). V dropped 4 bases and J dropped 3 bases, with 10 bases sitting between them. The germline CDR1 and CDR2 sequences are MRHNA and SNTAGT. The CDR3 runs 14 residues.

The rearrangement joins TRBV18 to TRBJ1-2; no reliable D call. Germline V gene lookup returns CDR1 KGHSH and CDR2 LQKENI. Between the trimmed V and J ends, which lost 3 bases and 0 bases, there was a span of 11 bases. The CDR3 loop spans 15 amino acids. CDR3 in amino acids: CASSPAEGANYGYTF. In nucleotides, the CDR3 is TGTGCCAGCTCACCTGCAGAGGGAGCTAACTATGGCTACACCTTC.

The CDR3 coding sequence is TGTGCCAGCAGTGAAGCGGGCAGGCTTAATACCTTTAGCAATCAGCCCCAGCATTTT. This gives the protein CASSEAGRLNTFSNQPQHF. This sequence joins TRBV6-1 and TRBJ1-5; D unresolved. This CDR3 contains 19 residues. V was trimmed by 0 bases and J by 0 bases, leaving 18 bases between them. The germline gives CDR1 MNHNS, CDR2 SASEGT.

The chain employs TRBV19 and TRBJ2-1, with a tentative D call TRBD2 (5 bases). V lost 9 bases, J lost 7 bases, and 10 bases lay in between. This CDR3 has 11 residues. CDR1 and CDR2 (germline): LNHDA, SQIVND (reference sequence). The CDR3 region is CASSRGNEQFF. The CDR3 DNA sequence: TGTGCCAGCTCGCGAGGGAATGAGCAGTTCTTC.

This clone has more than one count but fewer than ten. CDR3 protein: CASSSPTTGYYGYTF. DNA for the CDR3: TGCGCCAGCAGCTCCCCAACGACAGGGTACTATGGCTACACCTTC. This chain links TRBV5-1 with TRBJ1-2, with 7 bases identical to TRBD1. The V gene's germline CDR1 is SGHRS and CDR2 YFSETQ. The CDR3 loop spans 15 amino acids. J was trimmed by 3 bases and V by 3 bases; bases with no gene match: 8.

The chain links TRBV7-9 to TRBJ2-7; 7 bases map to TRBD1. The trim removed 5 bases at V and 0 bases at J, leaving 4 bases unmatched. CDR1 SEHNR and CDR2 FQNEAQ come from the germline V gene (reference sequence). This CDR3 has 14 residues. CDR3 nucleotide sequence: TGTGCCAGCAGCCCGACAGGGAACTCCTACGAGCAGTACTTC. Protein sequence: CASSPTGNSYEQYF.

This clone was recorded only once. The chain employs TRBV5-1 and TRBJ1-4, with 9 bases lining up with TRBD1. The junction had 14 bases not matched to a gene; V was cut back by 4 bases and J by 7 bases. Germline loops: CDR1 SGHRS, CDR2 YFSETQ. CDR3 size: 17 residues. The CDR3 protein is CASSRTGGSTPTEKLFF. Here the CDR3 DNA reads TGCGCCAGCAGCAGAACAGGGGGCTCTACCCCTACTGAAAAACTGTTTTTT.

Remarks on this clone: Additional DNA sequences in this sample encode the identical CDR3. This sequence joins TRBV2 and TRBJ1-5; D is ambiguous. Trimming took off 4 bases at V and 3 bases at J, with 7 bases between the two ends. CDR3 length: 13 amino acids. The germline CDR1 and CDR2 sequences are SNHLY and FYNNEI. The CDR3 is CASSGQINQPQHF. DNA for the CDR3: TGTGCCAGCAGTGGACAAATCAATCAGCCCCAGCATTTT.

The V gene is TRBV25-1, the J gene TRBJ2-5; the D gene is possibly TRBD2 (6 bases). The V gene lost 7 bases and the J gene lost 1 base, with 13 bases spanning the gap. The CDR3 is 14 residues long. The germline gives CDR1 MGHDK, CDR2 SYGVNS. Written as DNA, the CDR3 is TGTGCCAGCACCCTCGGGAGCTTCCAAGAGACCCAGTACTTC. It specifies CASTLGSFQETQYF.

This chain links TRBV28 with TRBJ1-1; 7 positions agree with TRBD1. CDR1 is MDHEN, CDR2 SYDVKM, per germline. V trimming: 8 bases; J trimming: 3 bases; junction bases outside the gene matches: 15. The CDR3 extends over 16 amino acids. The CDR3 reads CASPASREGADTEAFF. The CDR3, as DNA: TGTGCCAGCCCCGCGTCTCGCGAGGGGGCGGACACTGAAGCTTTCTTT.

This chain joins TRBV5-1 and TRBJ1-6, with 8 bases aligning to TRBD1. The CDR3 consists of 15 residues. Germline values: CDR1 SGHRS, CDR2 YFSETQ. The V segment lost 2 bases and the J segment 5 bases; nucleotides outside the gene matches: 3. CDR3 in DNA: TGCGCCAGCAGCTTAGGACAGGGTAATAATTCACCCCTCCACTTT. This codes for CASSLGQGNNSPLHF.

V usage is TRBV3-1 (or the pseudogene TRBV3-2) and J usage is TRBJ2-3, with 8 bases that match TRBD2. CDR3 length equals 16 residues. The junction had 9 bases not matched to a gene; V was cut back by 1 base and J by 6 bases. Per germline, CDR1 LGHDT and CDR2 YNNKEL (reference sequence). The CDR3 bases are TGTGCCAGCAGCCAAGGTCTGCGGGAGGTGAGGGATACGCAGTATTTT. This codes for CASSQGLREVRDTQYF.

This clone was detected only a few times. The same CDR3 is also encoded by other DNA sequences in this sample. This chain links TRBV3-1 (or the pseudogene TRBV3-2) with TRBJ2-7, with unresolved D. The CDR3 runs 12 residues. Germline assignment: CDR1 LGHDT and CDR2 YNNKEL (reference sequence). The V end was cut by 0 bases, the J end by 3 bases, with 3 bases between. The CDR3 loop reads CASSQDSYEQYF. The DNA for the CDR3 is TGTGCCAGCAGCCAAGACAGCTACGAGCAGTACTTC.

This chain links TRBV27 with TRBJ2-2, with D tentatively TRBD2 (5 bases). Germline V gene sequence: CDR1 MNHEY, CDR2 SMNVEV (reference sequence). CDR3 length: 15 amino acids. V dropped 1 base and J dropped 4 bases, with 10 bases sitting between them. This chain's CDR3 is CASSLWRAGTGELFF. The CDR3 DNA sequence: TGTGCCAGCAGTTTATGGCGGGCCGGCACCGGGGAGCTGTTTTTT.

The rearrangement uses TRBV7-3 and TRBJ2-1; the match to TRBD1 covers 9 bases. V lost 2 bases to trimming and J lost 4 bases; unmatched junction nucleotides: 3. CDR3 length equals 15 residues. Germline V gene lookup returns CDR1 SGHTA and CDR2 FQGTGA. This CDR3 reads CASSLEGQGYNEQFF. CDR3 nucleotides: TGTGCCAGCAGCTTAGAGGGACAGGGATACAATGAGCAGTTCTTC.

CDR3 DNA sequence: TGCGCCAGCAGCTTCACCCAGGGCAATGAAAAACTGTTTTTT. This encodes CASSFTQGNEKLFF. The V and J genes are TRBV5-1 and TRBJ1-4; possible D gene TRBD1, 5 bases. This CDR3 has 14 residues. Trimming stripped 2 bases from V and 5 bases from J, with 10 bases between. CDR1 and CDR2 from the germline V gene are SGHRS and YFSETQ.

The gene calls are TRBV29-1 and TRBJ1-1; TRBD1 aligns across 7 bases. CDR1 is SQVTM, CDR2 ANQGSEA, per germline. This CDR3 has 14 residues. V lost 5 bases and J lost 0; bases outside the gene matches: 6. The chain's CDR3 is CSVRQGPMNTEAFF. The DNA of the CDR3 is TGCAGCGTTCGACAGGGTCCCATGAACACTGAAGCTTTCTTT. The complete variable domain, with remaining parts taken from reference TRBV29-1 and TRBJ1-1, reads SAVISQKPSRDICQRGTSLTIQCQVDSQVTMMFWYRQQPGQSLTLIATANQGSEATYESGFVIDKFPISRPNLTFSTLTVSNMSPEDSSIYLCSVRQGPMNTEAFFGQGTRLTVV.

This clone came up once. The rearrangement links TRBV15 to TRBJ1-2, with D possibly matching TRBD1 (6 bases). The CDR3 loop spans 13 amino acids. The V and J ends lost 0 bases and 6 bases respectively, with 8 bases between them. The V gene's germline CDR1 is LNHNV and CDR2 YYDKDF (reference sequence). For the CDR3, the DNA is TGTGCCACCAGCAGAGATACAGGGAATGGCTACACCTTC. Protein product: CATSRDTGNGYTF.